This TCR beta chain was identified during a study of beta chain features in type 1 diabetes. The authors reverse transcribed all of the isolated RNA, so sequencing captured expressed TCRB transcripts. TCRdb's table, derived via immunoSEQ multiplex PCR, lists solely in-frame clones and lacks some. The sample lists around 20,000 clones, 55% to 75% occurring once. Broader study findings: Shorter TCRB CDR3s, moderately but significantly so, marked every one of the four CD4+ subsets in Type 1 diabetes patients.

With V trimmed by 2 bases and J by 9 bases, 12 bases remained unmatched. Germline-derived CDR1 and CDR2 are SGHTA and FQGNSA. This CDR3 has 15 residues. As concerns this clone: The antigen is unknown.

Sequenced material: Tregs from blood. The receptor's source is a man aged 18 to 29 with type 1 diabetes. This chain connects TRBV7-2 to TRBJ2-7; 8 nucleotides line up with TRBD2. CDR3 loop: CASSLMSSGTGRQYF. The CDR3 nucleotides read TGTGCCAGCAGCTTAATGAGTAGCGGGACGGGCCGGCAGTACTTC. The entire variable domain, with the rest obtained from reference TRBV7-2 and TRBJ2-7, is as follows: GAGVSQSPSNKVTEKGKDVELRCDPISGHTALYWYRQSLGQGLEFLIYFQGNSAPDKSGLPSDRFSAERTGGSVSTLTIQRTQQEDSAVYLCASSLMSSGTGRQYFGPGTRLTVT.